Listed below are T cell receptor beta chains from one sample, sequenced in a study of OX40 agonist ivuxolimab in advanced cancers. Sequenced by immunoSEQ multiplex PCR; TCRdb stores in-frame clones only, minus some. The data contain 80,000 or so clones, more than 70% of them singletons. Sequences were derived from CD4+ or CD8+ T cells sorted from blood, sampled in a trial of the OX40 agonist ivuxolimab. All receptors come from an adult with an advanced solid tumor such as melanoma, head and neck, liver or kidney cancer. The CDR3 runs from the conserved cysteine through the conserved F or W. The order of the fields is V gene, J gene, CDR3 protein.

V: TRBV5-1
J: TRBJ1-3
CDR3: CASSLGAGGTRGSGNTIYF

V: TRBV5-1
J: TRBJ2-7
CDR3: CASSLAGSYEQYF

V: TRBV7-9
J: TRBJ1-2
CDR3: CASSFTLDSYGYTF

V: TRBV11-3
J: TRBJ2-2
CDR3: CASSLDSPLAGGTGELFF

V: TRBV4-1
J: TRBJ2-1
CDR3: CASSQDSALAGVNTRDEQFF

V: TRBV4-2
J: TRBJ2-3
CDR3: CASSPQGGTDTQYF

V: TRBV7-2
J: TRBJ1-2
CDR3: CASSPSAQGYYGYTF

V: TRBV30
J: TRBJ2-2
CDR3: CAWMLAGAANTGELFF

V: TRBV19
J: TRBJ1-5
CDR3: CASSPWGRGLVQPQHF

V: TRBV14
J: TRBJ1-1
CDR3: CASSQLLNTEAFF

V: TRBV10-1
J: TRBJ2-7
CDR3: CASSESGRQGVYF

V: TRBV28
J: TRBJ1-1
CDR3: CASSPLGGSKNTEAFF

V: TRBV6-5
J: TRBJ1-4
CDR3: CASRRLGEKLFF

V: TRBV28
J: TRBJ1-2
CDR3: CASKLTGGDGYTF

V: TRBV7-8
J: TRBJ1-1
CDR3: CASSLGSDSIVGRDTEAFF

V: TRBV19
J: TRBJ2-7
CDR3: CASSRESYEQYF